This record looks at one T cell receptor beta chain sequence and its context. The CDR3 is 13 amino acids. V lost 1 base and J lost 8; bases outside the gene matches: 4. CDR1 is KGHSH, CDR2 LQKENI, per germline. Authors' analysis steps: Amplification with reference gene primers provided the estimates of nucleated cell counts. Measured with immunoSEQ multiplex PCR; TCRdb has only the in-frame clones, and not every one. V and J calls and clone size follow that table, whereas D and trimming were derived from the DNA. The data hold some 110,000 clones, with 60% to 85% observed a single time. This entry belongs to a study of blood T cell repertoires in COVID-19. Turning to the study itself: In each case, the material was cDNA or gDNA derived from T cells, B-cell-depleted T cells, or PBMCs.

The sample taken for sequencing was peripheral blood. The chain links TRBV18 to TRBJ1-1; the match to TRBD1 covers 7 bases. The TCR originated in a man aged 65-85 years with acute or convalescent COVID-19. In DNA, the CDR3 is TGTGCCAGCTCACCACTTAGGGGGCCAGAAGCTTTCTTT. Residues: CASSPLRGPEAFF.